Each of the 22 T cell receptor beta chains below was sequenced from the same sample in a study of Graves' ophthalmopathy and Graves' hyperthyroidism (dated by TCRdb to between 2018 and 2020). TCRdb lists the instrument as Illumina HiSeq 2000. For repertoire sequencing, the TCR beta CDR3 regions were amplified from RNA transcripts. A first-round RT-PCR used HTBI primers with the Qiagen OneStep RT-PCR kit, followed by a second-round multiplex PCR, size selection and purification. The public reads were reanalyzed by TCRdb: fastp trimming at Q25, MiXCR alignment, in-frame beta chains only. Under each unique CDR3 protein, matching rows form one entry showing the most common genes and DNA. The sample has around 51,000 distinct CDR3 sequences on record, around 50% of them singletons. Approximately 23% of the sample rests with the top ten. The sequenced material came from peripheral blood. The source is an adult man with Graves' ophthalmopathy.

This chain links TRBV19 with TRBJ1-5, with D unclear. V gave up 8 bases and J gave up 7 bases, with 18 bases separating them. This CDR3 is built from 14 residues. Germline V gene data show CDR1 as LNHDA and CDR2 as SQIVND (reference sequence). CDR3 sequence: CASSEGGSAQPQHF. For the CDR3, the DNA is TGTGCCAGTTCCGAGGGAGGCTCCGCCCAGCCCCAGCATTTT.

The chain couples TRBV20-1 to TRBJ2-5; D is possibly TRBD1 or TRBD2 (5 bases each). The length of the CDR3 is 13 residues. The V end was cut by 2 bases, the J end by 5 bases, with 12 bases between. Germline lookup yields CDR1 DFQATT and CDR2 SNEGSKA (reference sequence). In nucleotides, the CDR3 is TGCAGTGCTAGACCCGGGGCGGAGGAGACCCAGTACTTC. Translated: CSARPGAEETQYF.

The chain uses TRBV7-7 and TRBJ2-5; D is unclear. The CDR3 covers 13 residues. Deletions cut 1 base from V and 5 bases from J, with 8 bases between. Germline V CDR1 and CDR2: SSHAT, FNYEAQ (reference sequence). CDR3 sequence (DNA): TGTGCCAGCAGCTTAGTTGTTTTGGAGACCCAGTACTTC. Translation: CASSLVVLETQYF.

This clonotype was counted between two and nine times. The CDR3: CSARLGGSQPQHF. CDR3 bases: TGCAGTGCCCGACTGGGGGGGAGTCAGCCCCAGCATTTT. The chain is built from TRBV20-1 and TRBJ1-5; weak D call: TRBD1 (5 bases). Between the trimmed V and J ends, which lost 6 bases and 6 bases, there was a span of 15 bases. This CDR3 region has 13 residues. Germline CDR1 is DFQATT and CDR2 is SNEGSKA (reference sequence).

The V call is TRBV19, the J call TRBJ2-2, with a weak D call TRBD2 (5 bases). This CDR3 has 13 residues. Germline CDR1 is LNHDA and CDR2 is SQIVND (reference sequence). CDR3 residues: CATTILNTGELFF. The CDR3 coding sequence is TGTGCAACGACTATCTTGAACACCGGGGAGCTGTTTTTT.

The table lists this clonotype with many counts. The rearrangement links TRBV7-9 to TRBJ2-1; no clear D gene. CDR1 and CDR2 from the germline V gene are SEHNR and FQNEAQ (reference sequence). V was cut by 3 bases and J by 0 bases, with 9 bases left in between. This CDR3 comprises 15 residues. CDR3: CASSLGPSSYNEQFF. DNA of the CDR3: TGTGCCAGCAGCTTGGGCCCCAGCTCCTACAATGAGCAGTTCTTC.

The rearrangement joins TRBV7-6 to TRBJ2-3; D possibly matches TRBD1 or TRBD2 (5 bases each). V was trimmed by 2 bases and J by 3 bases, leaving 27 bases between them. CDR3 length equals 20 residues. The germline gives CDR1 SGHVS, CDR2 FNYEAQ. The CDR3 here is CASSLKVPGGVSGTTDTQYF. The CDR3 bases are TGTGCCAGCAGCTTAAAAGTGCCGGGTGGTGTGTCGGGGACGACAGATACGCAGTATTTT. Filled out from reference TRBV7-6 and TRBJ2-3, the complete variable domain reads GAGVSQSPRYKVTKRGQDVALRCDPISGHVSLYWYRQALGQGPEFLTYFNYEAQQDKSGLPNDRFSAERPEGSISTLTIQRTEQRDSAMYRCASSLKVPGGVSGTTDTQYFGPGTRLTVL.

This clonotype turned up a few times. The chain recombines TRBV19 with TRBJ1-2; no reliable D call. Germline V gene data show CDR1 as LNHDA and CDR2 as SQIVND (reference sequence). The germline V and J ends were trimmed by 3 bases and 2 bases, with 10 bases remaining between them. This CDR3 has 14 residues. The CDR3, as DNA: TGTGCCAGTAGTATTAGCAGGATGAACTATGGCTACACCTTC. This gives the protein CASSISRMNYGYTF.

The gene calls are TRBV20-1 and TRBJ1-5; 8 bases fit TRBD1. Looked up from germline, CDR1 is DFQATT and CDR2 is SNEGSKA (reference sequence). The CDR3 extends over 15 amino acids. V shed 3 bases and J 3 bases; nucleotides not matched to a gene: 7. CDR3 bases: TGCAGTGCTAGGAAGGGACAGGACTACAATCAGCCCCAGCATTTT. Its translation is CSARKGQDYNQPQHF.

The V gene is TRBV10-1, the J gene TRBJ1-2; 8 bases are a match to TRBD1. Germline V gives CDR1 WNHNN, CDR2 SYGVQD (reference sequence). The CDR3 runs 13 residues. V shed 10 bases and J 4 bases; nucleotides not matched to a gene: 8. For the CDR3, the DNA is TGCGCCATTCCCGGGGACAGGAGCTATGGCTACACCTTC. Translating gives CAIPGDRSYGYTF.

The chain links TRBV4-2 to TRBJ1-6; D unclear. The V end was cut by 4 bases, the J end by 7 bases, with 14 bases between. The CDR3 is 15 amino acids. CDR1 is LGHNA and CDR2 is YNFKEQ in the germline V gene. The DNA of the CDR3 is TGTGCCAGCAGCCCAAGTCATACGGGAAATTCACCCCTCCACTTT. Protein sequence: CASSPSHTGNSPLHF.

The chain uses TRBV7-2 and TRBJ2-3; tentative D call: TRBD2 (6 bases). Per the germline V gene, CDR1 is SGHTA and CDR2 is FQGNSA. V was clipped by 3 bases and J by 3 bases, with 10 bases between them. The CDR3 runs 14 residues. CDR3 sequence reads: CASSFGDSTDTQYF. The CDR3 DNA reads TGTGCCAGCAGCTTTGGGGACTCTACAGATACGCAGTATTTT.

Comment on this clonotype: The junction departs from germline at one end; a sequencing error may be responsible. The CDR3 is CAISVMGVRDTQYF. The DNA for the CDR3 is TGTGCCATCAGCGTAATGGGGGTACGAGATACTCAGTATTTT. This rearrangement joins TRBV9 to TRBJ2-3; D is tentatively TRBD1 or TRBD2 (5 bases each). From germline, CDR1 is SGDLS and CDR2 YYNGEE. This CDR3 has 14 residues.

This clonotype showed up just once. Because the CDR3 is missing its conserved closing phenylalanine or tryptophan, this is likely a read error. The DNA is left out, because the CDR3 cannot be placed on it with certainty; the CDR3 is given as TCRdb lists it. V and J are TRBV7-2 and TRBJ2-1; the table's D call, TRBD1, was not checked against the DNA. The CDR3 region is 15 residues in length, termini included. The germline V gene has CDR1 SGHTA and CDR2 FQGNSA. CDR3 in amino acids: CASSFTGGTPSGRLL.

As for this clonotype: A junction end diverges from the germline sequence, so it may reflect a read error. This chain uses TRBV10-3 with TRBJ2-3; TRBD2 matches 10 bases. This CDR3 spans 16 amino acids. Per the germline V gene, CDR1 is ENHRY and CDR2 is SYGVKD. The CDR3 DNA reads TGTGCCAGCAGTCTTTCCAGCGGGGGGGTATCTCGGGAGCAGTATTTT. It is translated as CASSLSSGGVSREQYF.

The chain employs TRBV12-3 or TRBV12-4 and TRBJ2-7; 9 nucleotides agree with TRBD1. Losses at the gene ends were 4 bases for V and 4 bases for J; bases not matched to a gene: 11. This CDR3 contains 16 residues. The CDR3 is CASSSSDRGNCYEQYF. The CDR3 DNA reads TGTGCCAGCAGTTCCTCGGACAGGGGAAATTGTTACGAGCAGTACTTC.

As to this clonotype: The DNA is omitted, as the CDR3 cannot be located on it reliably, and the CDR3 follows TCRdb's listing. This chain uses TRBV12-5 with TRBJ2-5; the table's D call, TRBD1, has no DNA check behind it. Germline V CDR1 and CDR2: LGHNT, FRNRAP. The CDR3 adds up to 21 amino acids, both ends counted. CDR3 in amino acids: CASSLGGAYGYTFGSGSSQYF.

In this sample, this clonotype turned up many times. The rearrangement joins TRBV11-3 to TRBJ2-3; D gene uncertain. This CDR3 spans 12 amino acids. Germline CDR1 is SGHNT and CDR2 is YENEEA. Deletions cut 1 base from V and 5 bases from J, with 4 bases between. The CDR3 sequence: CASSLGGDTQYF. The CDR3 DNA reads TGTGCCAGCAGCTTAGGAGGAGATACGCAGTATTTT.

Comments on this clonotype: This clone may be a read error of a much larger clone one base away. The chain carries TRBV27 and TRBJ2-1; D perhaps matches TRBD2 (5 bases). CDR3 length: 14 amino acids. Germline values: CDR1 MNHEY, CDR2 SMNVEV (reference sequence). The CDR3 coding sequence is TGTGCCAGCAATCCGTGGACTCCCTACAGTGAGCAGTTCTTC. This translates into CASNPWTPYSEQFF.

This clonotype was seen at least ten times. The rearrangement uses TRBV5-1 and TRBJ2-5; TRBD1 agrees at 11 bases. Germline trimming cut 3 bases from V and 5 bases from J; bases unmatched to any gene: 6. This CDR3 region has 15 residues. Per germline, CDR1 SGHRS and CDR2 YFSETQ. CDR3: CASSSGTGGRETQYF. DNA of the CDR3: TGCGCCAGCAGCTCTGGGACAGGGGGAAGGGAGACCCAGTACTTC.

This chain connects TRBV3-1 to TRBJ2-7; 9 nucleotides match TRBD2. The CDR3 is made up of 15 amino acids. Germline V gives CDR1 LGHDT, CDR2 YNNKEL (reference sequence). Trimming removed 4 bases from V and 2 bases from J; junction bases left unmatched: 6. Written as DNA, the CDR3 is TGTGCCAGCAGCCCCCCGGGACTAGCCCCCTACGAGCAGTACTTC. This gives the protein CASSPPGLAPYEQYF.

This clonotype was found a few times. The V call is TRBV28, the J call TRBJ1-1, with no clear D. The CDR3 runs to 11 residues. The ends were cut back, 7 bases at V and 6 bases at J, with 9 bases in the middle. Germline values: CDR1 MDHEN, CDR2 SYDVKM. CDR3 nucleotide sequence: TGTGCCAGCACCGTCGGGTCTGAAGCTTTCTTT. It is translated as CASTVGSEAFF.